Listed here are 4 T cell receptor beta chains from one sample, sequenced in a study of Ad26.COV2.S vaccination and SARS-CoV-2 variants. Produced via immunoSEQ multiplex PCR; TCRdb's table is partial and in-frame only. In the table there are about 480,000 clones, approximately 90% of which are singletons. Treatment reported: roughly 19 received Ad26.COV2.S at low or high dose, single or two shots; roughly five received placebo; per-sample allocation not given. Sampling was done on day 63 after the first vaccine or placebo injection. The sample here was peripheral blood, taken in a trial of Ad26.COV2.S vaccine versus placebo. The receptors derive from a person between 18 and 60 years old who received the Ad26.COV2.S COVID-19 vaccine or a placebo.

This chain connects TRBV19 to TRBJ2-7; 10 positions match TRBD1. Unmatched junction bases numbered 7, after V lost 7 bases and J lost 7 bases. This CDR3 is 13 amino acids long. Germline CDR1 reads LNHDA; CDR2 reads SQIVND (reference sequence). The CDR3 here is CASMGQGTGEQYF. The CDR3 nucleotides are TGTGCCAGTATGGGACAGGGGACGGGGGAGCAGTACTTC.

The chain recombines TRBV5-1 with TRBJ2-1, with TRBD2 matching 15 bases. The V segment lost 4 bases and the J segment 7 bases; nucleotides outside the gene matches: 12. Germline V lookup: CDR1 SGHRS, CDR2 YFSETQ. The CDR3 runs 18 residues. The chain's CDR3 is CASSTGLAGGRGDNEQFF. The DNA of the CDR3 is TGCGCCAGCAGCACGGGACTAGCGGGAGGCAGGGGGGATAATGAGCAGTTCTTC.

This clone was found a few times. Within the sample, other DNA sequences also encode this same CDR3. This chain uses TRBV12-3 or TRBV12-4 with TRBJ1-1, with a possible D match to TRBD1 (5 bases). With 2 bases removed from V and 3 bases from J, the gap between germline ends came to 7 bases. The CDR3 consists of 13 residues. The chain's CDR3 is CASSLLGDTEAFF. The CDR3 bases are TGTGCCAGCAGTTTACTGGGGGACACTGAAGCTTTCTTT.

CDR3 amino acids: CASSLLYTGELFF. DNA for the CDR3: TGTGCCAGCAGCTTGCTCTACACCGGGGAGCTGTTTTTT. This chain connects TRBV5-6 to TRBJ2-2; D is unclear. V shed 1 base and J shed 3 bases, with 4 bases lying between them. CDR1 SGHDT and CDR2 YYEEEE come from the germline V gene. The CDR3 runs 13 residues.